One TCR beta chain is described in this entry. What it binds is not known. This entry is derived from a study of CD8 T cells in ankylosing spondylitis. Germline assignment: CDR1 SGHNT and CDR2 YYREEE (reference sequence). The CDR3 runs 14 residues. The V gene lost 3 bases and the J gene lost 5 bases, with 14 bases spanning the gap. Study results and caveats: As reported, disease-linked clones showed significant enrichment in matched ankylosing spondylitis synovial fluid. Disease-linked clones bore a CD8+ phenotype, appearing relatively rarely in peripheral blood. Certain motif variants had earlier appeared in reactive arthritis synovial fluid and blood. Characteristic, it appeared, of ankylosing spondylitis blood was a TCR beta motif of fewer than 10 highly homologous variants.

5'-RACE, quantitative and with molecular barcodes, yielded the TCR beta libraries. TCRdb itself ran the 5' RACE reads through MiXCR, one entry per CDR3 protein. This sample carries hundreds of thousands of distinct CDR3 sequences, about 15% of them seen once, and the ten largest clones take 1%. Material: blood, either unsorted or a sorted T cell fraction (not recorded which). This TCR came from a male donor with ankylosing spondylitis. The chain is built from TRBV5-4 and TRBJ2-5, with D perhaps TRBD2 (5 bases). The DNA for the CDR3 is TGTGCCAGCAGCTGGTACGGGCCGGGGGAGACCCAGTACTTC. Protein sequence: CASSWYGPGETQYF.